This entry lists 2 T cell receptor beta chains sequenced from one sample in a study of spatial heterogeneity in lung cancer. Time point described: blood at routine non-recurrence follow-up after resection. TCRdb re-called the 5' RACE reads through MiXCR, storing one row per CDR3 protein. The sample yields about 27,000 distinct CDR3 sequences, less than 6.5% seen once. The input for sequencing was PBMCs, taken at follow-up. All receptors come from a female donor with early-stage non-small cell lung cancer.

This clonotype has at least ten counts. CDR3 sequence reads: CASSPTQDTDTQYF. The CDR3 bases are TGCGCCAGCAGCCCGACACAGGACACAGATACGCAGTATTTT. The chain carries TRBV4-3 and TRBJ2-3, with a weak D call TRBD1 (5 bases). The CDR3 has 14 amino acids. V was clipped by 4 bases and J by 2 bases, with 10 bases between them. Germline V gives CDR1 LGHNA, CDR2 YSLEER.

This clonotype was seen at least ten times. The CDR3 region has the DNA TGTGCCAGCAGTTCAGGGACCGGGAGTGGCACCGGGGAGCTGTTTTTT. Translating it yields CASSSGTGSGTGELFF. The chain couples TRBV12-3 or TRBV12-4 to TRBJ2-2; weak D call: TRBD2 (6 bases). The CDR3 is made up of 16 amino acids. With 4 bases removed from V and 4 bases from J, the gap between germline ends came to 16 bases.